Reported below is one T cell receptor (beta chain). The data were obtained in a study of technical replicates of blood from several donors. The germline V gene has CDR1 MNHEY and CDR2 SMNVEV (reference sequence). The V end was cut by 8 bases, the J end by 4 bases, with 16 bases between. The CDR3 contains 14 residues. Measured with immunoSEQ multiplex PCR; TCRdb has only the in-frame clones, and not every one. The repertoire holds under 90,000 clones, with about 96% as singletons. Source material: T cells isolated from PBMCs. The chain is built from TRBV27 and TRBJ2-3; D perhaps matches TRBD1 (6 bases). The receptor's source is a human donor in good health. CDR3 in amino acids: CASRTRGGADTQYF. The DNA for the CDR3 is TGTGCCAGCCGGACGAGAGGGGGAGCAGATACGCAGTATTTT.